The 14 T cell receptor beta chains given below trace back to one sample, sequenced in a study of tumor-infiltrating lymphocytes in oesophageal squamous cell carcinoma. TCRdb re-called the PCR reads through MiXCR, storing one row per CDR3 protein. The table lists fewer than 20,000 distinct CDR3 sequences, around two fifths of them singletons. Specimen: esophageal tumor tissue. Receptors were obtained from a male donor with esophageal squamous cell carcinoma.

The CDR3 sequence: CASSNIITGDFNYGYTF. CDR3 DNA sequence: TGTGCCAGCAGCAATATCATCACAGGGGATTTTAACTATGGCTACACCTTC. This chain connects TRBV7-9 to TRBJ1-2, with TRBD1 matching over 7 bases. The CDR3 loop spans 17 amino acids. Germline lookup yields CDR1 SEHNR and CDR2 FQNEAQ (reference sequence). V shed 5 bases, J shed 1 base, and the junction held 13 bases outside the gene matches.

In the case of this clonotype: Mismatch with germline at one junction end may stem from a read error. The chain uses TRBV24-1 and TRBJ1-5; weak D call: TRBD1 (5 bases). Germline V gene data show CDR1 as KGHDR and CDR2 as SFDVKD. The CDR3 has 13 residues. In DNA form, the CDR3 reads TGTGCCACCAAATGTCCCGGGACTTTAATTATAGCTTTT. Its translation is CATKCPGTLIIAF.

This chain joins TRBV7-6 and TRBJ2-5; D perhaps matches TRBD1 (6 bases). Judging by the DNA end, TRBJ2-7 fits better; the J call may be wrong. CDR1 SGHVS and CDR2 FNYEAQ come from the germline V gene. The CDR3 is 14 amino acids. In DNA, the CDR3 is TGTGCCAGCAGCTTGGGTCAGGGGACCTACGAGCAGTACTTC. The encoded protein is CASSLGQGTYEQYF.

Within the sample, this clonotype is medium-sized (0.01 to 0.1%). The rearrangement joins TRBV6-1 to TRBJ2-5, with 7 bases aligning to TRBD2. The germline V gene has CDR1 MNHNS and CDR2 SASEGT. V lost 3 bases to trimming and J lost 5 bases; unmatched junction nucleotides: 9. The CDR3 spans 15 residues. In DNA, the CDR3 is TGTGCCAGCAGTGACCCCTGGGGGGGGAAGGAGACCCAGTACTTC. It is translated as CASSDPWGGKETQYF.

This clonotype rates as medium-sized. The CDR3 nucleotides read TGTGCCAGCAGCTTAGCTCCCCTGAGGTTCTTC. It translates to CASSLAPLRFF. The rearrangement links TRBV7-9 to TRBJ2-1; D not resolved. The CDR3 has 11 amino acids. V lost 0 bases to trimming and J lost 15 bases, with 9 bases between them. Per germline, CDR1 SEHNR and CDR2 FQNEAQ (reference sequence).

The chain has TRBV7-6 and TRBJ2-7; 7 bases align to TRBD1. Germline V gene data show CDR1 as SGHVS and CDR2 as FNYEAQ. The CDR3 loop spans 15 amino acids. V lost 2 bases and J lost 4; bases outside the gene matches: 8. The DNA of the CDR3 is TGTGCCAGCAGCTTAAACAGGGGATATGGGTACGAGCAGTACTTC. It codes for CASSLNRGYGYEQYF. The variable domain in full, with the rest retrieved from reference TRBV7-6 and TRBJ2-7, is GAGVSQSPRYKVTKRGQDVALRCDPISGHVSLYWYRQALGQGPEFLTYFNYEAQQDKSGLPNDRFSAERPEGSISTLTIQRTEQRDSAMYRCASSLNRGYGYEQYFGPGTRLTVT.

The chain joins TRBV7-6 to TRBJ2-5, with D unresolved. The J call may not be correct, given that the DNA end is closer to TRBJ2-1. The CDR3 consists of 15 residues. CDR1 and CDR2 from the germline V gene are SGHVS and FNYEAQ. The CDR3 DNA reads as TGTGCCAGCAGCTTAGCTAGCCCCAGAACGGAGGAGCAGTTCTTC. Residues: CASSLASPRTEEQFF.

The chain uses TRBV11-3 and TRBJ2-3; perhaps TRBD2 as D (6 bases). The CDR3 has 15 residues. CDR1 and CDR2 from the germline V gene are SGHNT and YENEEA. Trimming removed 0 bases from V and 6 bases from J, with 13 bases in between. The CDR3 bases are TGTGCCAGCAGCTTAGACGGGTCGGGAGCGGATACGCAGTATTTT. This encodes CASSLDGSGADTQYF.

The chain has TRBV7-2 and TRBJ2-7; D gene unclear. The closer fit of TRBJ2-1 to the DNA end suggests the J call may be wrong. The CDR3 is 13 residues long. Per the germline V gene, CDR1 is SGHTA and CDR2 is FQGNSA. This CDR3 is CASSLGYSYEQFF. The CDR3 nucleotides are TGTGCCAGCAGCTTAGGGTACTCCTACGAGCAGTTCTTC.

This clonotype appeared a few times. The chain uses TRBV7-9 and TRBJ2-1; D remains ambiguous. The DNA end favors TRBJ2-5, so the J call may be wrong. CDR3 length: 15 residues. Germline V lookup: CDR1 SEHNR, CDR2 FQNEAQ (reference sequence). CDR3 in amino acids: CASSLGQIRKETQYF. The CDR3 DNA is TGTGCCAGCAGCTTAGGACAAATAAGGAAAGAGACCCAGTACTTC.

This clonotype came up many times. CDR3 bases: TGTGCCAGTAGTGCAAAAAGGGATTTCACAGATACGCAGTATTTT. Protein product: CASSAKRDFTDTQYF. The J gene is TRBJ2-3, the V gene TRBV19, with D unclear. CDR1 is LNHDA and CDR2 is SQIVND in the germline V gene (reference sequence). V dropped 5 bases and J dropped 2 bases, with 14 bases sitting between them. CDR3 size: 15 residues. The whole variable domain, remainder taken from reference TRBV19 and TRBJ2-3, is DGGITQSPKYLFRKEGQNVTLSCEQNLNHDAMYWYRQDPGQGLRLIYYSQIVNDFQKGDIAEGYSVSREKKESFPLTVTSAQKNPTAFYLCASSAKRDFTDTQYFGPGTRLTVL.

This clonotype was recorded once. The genes are TRBV7-8 and TRBJ2-7; 14 bases map to TRBD2. The DNA end is more similar to TRBJ2-5, so the J call may be wrong. This CDR3 has 16 residues. Germline CDR1 is SGHVS and CDR2 is FQNEAQ. CDR3 protein: CASSARLAGGRETQYF. In DNA, the CDR3 is TGTGCCAGCAGCGCCCGACTAGCGGGGGGGCGAGAGACCCAGTACTTC.

The gene calls are TRBV7-2 and TRBJ2-1; 13 nucleotides align to TRBD2. Germline V gives CDR1 SGHTA, CDR2 FQGNSA. V gave up 6 bases and J gave up 4 bases; unmatched junction bases: 6. This CDR3 spans 16 amino acids. The CDR3 DNA reads TGTGCCAGCAGGGCTACTAGCGGGGGGGCTTACAATGAGCAGTTCTTC. The encoded protein is CASRATSGGAYNEQFF.

This clonotype appeared many times. The CDR3 is CASSKPGAEYGYTF. CDR3 DNA: TGTGCCAGCAGTAAACCGGGGGCGGAGTATGGCTACACCTTC. V and J are TRBV2 and TRBJ1-2; tentative D call: TRBD1 (6 bases). V was cut by 5 bases and J by 5 bases, with 15 bases left in between. The length of the CDR3 is 14 residues. Germline lookup yields CDR1 SNHLY and CDR2 FYNNEI.